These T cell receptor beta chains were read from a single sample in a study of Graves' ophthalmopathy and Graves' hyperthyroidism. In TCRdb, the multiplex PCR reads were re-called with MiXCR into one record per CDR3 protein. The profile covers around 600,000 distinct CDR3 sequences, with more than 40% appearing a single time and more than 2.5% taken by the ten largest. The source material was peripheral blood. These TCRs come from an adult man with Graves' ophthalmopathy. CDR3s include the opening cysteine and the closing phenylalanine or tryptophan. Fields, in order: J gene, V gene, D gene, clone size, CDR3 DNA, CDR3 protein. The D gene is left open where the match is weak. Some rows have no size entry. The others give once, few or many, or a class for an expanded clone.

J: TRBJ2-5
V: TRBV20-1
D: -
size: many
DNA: TGCAGTGCTAGTAACCGCGGGCAAGAGACCCAGTACTTC
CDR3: CSASNRGQETQYF

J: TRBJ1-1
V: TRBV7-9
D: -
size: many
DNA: TGTGCCAGCAGCTTACAACTAACTGAAGCTTTCTTT
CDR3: CASSLQLTEAFF

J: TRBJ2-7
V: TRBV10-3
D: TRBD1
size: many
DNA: TGTGCCATCAGTGAGTCAATAGGGACAGGGACCTACGAGCAGTACTTC
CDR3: CAISESIGTGTYEQYF

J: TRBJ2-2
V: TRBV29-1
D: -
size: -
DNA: TGCAGCAGCTTGGGACGGTCGAACACCGGGGAGCTGTTTTTT
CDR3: CSSLGRSNTGELFF

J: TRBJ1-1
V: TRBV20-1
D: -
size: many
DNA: TGCAGTGCCAAGAGGGGTGACACTGAAGCTTTCTTT
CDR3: CSAKRGDTEAFF

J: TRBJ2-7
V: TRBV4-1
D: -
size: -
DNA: TGCGCCAGCCCAACGAAAGACGGACCCTACGAGCAGTACTTC
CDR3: CASPTKDGPYEQYF

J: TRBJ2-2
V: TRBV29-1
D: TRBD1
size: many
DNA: TGCAGCGGCAGAGGGACAGGGGGATTAACCGGGGAGCTGTTTTTT
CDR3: CSGRGTGGLTGELFF

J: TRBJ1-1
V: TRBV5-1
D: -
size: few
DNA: TGCGCCAGCAGCATATGGGTAGGGGGAACTGAAGCTTTCTTT
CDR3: CASSIWVGGTEAFF

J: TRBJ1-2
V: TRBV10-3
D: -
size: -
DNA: TGTGCCATCAGGGGGTCGGAGTCCTATGGCTACACCTTC
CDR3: CAIRGSESYGYTF

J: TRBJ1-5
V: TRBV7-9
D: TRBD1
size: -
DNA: TGTGCCAGCAGCCCGCTGGGACAGGGCACTCAGCCCCAGCATTTT
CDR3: CASSPLGQGTQPQHF

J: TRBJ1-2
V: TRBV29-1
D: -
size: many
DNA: TGCAGCGCCACAGACGAGGGATCGCATGGCTACACCTTC
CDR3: CSATDEGSHGYTF

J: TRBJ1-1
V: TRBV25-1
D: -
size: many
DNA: TGTGCCAGCCAGGGCACCATGAACACTGAAGCTTTCTTT
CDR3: CASQGTMNTEAFF

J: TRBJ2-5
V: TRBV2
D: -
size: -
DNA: TGTGCCACCAGTTACCAGGGGATCGAGACCCAGTACTTC
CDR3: CATSYQGIETQYF

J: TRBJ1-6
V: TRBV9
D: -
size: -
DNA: TGTGCCAGCAGCTGGGGGCAGGATTCACCCCTCCACTTT
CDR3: CASSWGQDSPLHF

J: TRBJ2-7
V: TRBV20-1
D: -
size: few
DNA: TGCAGTGCTAGAGATCCGCAGGCAACCCGGGGGGAGCAGTACTTC
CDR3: CSARDPQATRGEQYF

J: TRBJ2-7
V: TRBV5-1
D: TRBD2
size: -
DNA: TGCGCCAACAGCTTGGGGACTAGCGGGACCTACGAGCAGTACTTC
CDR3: CANSLGTSGTYEQYF

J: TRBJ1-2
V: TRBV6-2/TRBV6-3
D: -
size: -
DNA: TGTGCCAGCAGTTACTCGGCTAGCGGGAGACGTGGCTACACCTTC
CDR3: CASSYSASGRRGYTF

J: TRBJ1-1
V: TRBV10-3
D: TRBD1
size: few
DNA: TGTGCCAGCAGTTCGGGACAGAAGAACACTGAAGCTTTCTTT
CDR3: CASSSGQKNTEAFF

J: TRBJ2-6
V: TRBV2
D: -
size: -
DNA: TGTGCCAGCAGTGATGGGGGAGTCGGGAAGGCTTTC
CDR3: CASSDGGVGKAF

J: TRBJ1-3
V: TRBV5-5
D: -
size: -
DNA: TGTGCCAGCAGCTTGACAGGGTACAGAAACACCATATATTTT
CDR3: CASSLTGYRNTIYF

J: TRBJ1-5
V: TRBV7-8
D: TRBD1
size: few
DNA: TGTGCCAGCAGCTTAGACGGGACAGTGAGTCAGCCCCAGCATTTT
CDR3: CASSLDGTVSQPQHF

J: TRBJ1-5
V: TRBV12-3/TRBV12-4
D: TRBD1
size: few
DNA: TGTGCCAGCAGAACAGGGGTTTCACAGCCCCAGCATTTT
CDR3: CASRTGVSQPQHF

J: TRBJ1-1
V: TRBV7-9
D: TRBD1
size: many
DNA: TGTGCCAGCAGCTTACAGGGGGCCGAAAATATCGGAGCTTTCTTT
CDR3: CASSLQGAENIGAFF

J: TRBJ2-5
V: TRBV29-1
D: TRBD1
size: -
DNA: TGCAGCGTCACGGACAGGGGTCTGCAAGAGACCCAGTACTTC
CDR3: CSVTDRGLQETQYF

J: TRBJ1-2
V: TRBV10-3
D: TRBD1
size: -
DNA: TGTGCCAGCAGTGTGACAGGGGGCCAGGAGGGCTACACCTTC
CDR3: CASSVTGGQEGYTF

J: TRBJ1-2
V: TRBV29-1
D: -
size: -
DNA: TGCAGCGTCAACTCAGATCAGGGCTATGGCTACACCTTC
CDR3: CSVNSDQGYGYTF

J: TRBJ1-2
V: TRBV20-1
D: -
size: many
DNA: TGCAGTTCCGATGGGAGCTATGGCTACACCTTC
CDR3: CSSDGSYGYTF

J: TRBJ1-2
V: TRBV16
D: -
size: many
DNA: TGTGCCAGCAGCCCAAGCTCGTCGAACTATGGCTACACCTTC
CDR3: CASSPSSSNYGYTF

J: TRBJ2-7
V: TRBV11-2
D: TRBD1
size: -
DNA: TGTGCCAGCAGCCGATTAGGGATAGGACAGGGGCTCCACGAGCAGTACTTC
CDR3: CASSRLGIGQGLHEQYF

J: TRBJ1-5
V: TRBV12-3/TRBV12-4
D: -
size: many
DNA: TGTGCCAGCAGTTTAGGCGAATCGGGAAGGCCCCAGCATTTT
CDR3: CASSLGESGRPQHF

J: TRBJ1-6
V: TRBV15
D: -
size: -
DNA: TGTGCCACCAGCAGTGGTCAAGGTCTTAATTCACCCCTCCACTTT
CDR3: CATSSGQGLNSPLHF

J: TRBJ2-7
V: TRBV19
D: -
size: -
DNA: TGTGCCAGTAGCCCGGACAGACTGGGATACGAGCAGTACTTC
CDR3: CASSPDRLGYEQYF

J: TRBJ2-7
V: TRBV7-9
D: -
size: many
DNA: TGTGCCAGCAGCTTAAACGCCAGGGACGAGCAGTACTTC
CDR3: CASSLNARDEQYF

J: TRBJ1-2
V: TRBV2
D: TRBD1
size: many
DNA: TGTGCCAGCAGTGAGTCTCACAGGGGCTATGGCTACACCTTC
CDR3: CASSESHRGYGYTF

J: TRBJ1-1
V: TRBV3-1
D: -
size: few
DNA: TGTGCCAGCAGCCAAGCACAGATGAACACTGAAGCTTTCTTT
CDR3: CASSQAQMNTEAFF

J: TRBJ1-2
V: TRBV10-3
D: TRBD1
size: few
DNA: TGTGCCAGCACTCCTCGGACAGGGACGGAGTACCATGGCTACACCTTC
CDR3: CASTPRTGTEYHGYTF

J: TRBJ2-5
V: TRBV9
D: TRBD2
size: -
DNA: TGTGCCAGCAGCCTCACCGGGACTAGCAAACAAGAGACCCAGTACTTC
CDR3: CASSLTGTSKQETQYF

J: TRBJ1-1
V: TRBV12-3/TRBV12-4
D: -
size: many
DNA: TGTGCCAGCAGTTTAGGAGGGACGGCTGTCACTGAAGCTTTCTTT
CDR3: CASSLGGTAVTEAFF

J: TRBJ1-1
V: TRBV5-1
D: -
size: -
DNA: TGCGCCAGCAGCTTGGTTGGGTACGTCAGTATTGCGAACACTGAAGCTTTCTTT
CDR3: CASSLVGYVSIANTEAFF

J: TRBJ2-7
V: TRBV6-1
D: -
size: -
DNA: TGTGCCAGCAGTCCCTTAGGACCCAACTACGAGCAGTACTTC
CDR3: CASSPLGPNYEQYF

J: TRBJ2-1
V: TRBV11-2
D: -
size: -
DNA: TGTGCCAGCAGCTTACCTACTAGATTGTTCTTC
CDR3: CASSLPTRLFF

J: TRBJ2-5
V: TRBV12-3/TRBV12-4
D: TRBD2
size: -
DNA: TGTGCCAGCAGCCCGACAGCGGGAGCTGATATACAAGAGACCCAGTACTTC
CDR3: CASSPTAGADIQETQYF

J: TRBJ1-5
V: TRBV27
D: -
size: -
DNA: TGTGCCAGCAGTTCGGTCCCGGGACAGCCCCAGCATTTT
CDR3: CASSSVPGQPQHF

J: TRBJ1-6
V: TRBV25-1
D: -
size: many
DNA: TGTGCCGCTGGGGGGGGGTACTATAATTCACCCCTCCACTTT
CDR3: CAAGGGYYNSPLHF

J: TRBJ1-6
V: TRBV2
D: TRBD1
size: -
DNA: TGTGCCATTAAGTTCGGGACAGTTTATAATTCACCCCTCCACTTT
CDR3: CAIKFGTVYNSPLHF

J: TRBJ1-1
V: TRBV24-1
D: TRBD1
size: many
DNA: TGTGCCACCAGTGCCTCTGTGGGACAGGGGGGCGCTGAAGCTTTCTTT
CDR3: CATSASVGQGGAEAFF

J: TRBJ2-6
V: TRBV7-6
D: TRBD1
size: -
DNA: TGTGCCAGCAGCTTAGAGGACAGGGAAGCCCAGAACACTGAAGCTTTC
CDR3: CASSLEDREAQNTEAF

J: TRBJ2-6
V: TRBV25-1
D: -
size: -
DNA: TGTGCCAGCAGTGAATCGGAGGACCTGACTTTC
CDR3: CASSESEDLTF

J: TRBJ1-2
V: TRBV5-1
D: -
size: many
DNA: TGCGCCAGCACCCCCACGGGAGGCCCTAACTATGGCTACACCTTC
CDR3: CASTPTGGPNYGYTF

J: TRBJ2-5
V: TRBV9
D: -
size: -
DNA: TGTGCCAGCAGCGTATGGGCTAGTGGGTTACAAGAGACCCAGTACTTC
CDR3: CASSVWASGLQETQYF

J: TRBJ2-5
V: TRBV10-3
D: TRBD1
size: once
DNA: TGTGCCAGCAGCCAACCGGGACAGGAAGAGACCCAGTACTTC
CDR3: CASSQPGQEETQYF

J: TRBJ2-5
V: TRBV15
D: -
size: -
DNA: TGTGCCACCAGCAGGAATCCCTACCCCGCGGAGACCCAGTACTTC
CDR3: CATSRNPYPAETQYF

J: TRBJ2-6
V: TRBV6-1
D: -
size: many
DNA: TGTGCCAGCAGCGAACAGGGCCTGAGTGCCAACGTCCTGACTTTC
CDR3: CASSEQGLSANVLTF

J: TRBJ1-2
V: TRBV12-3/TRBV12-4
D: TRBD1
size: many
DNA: TGTGCCAGCAGTTTAGCGCTCCGACAGGGTGCGGGGGGCTACACCTTC
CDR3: CASSLALRQGAGGYTF

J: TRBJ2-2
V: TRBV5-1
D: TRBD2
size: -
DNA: TGCGCCAGCAGCTCAAGCGGGAGAACCACCGGGGAGCTGTTTTTT
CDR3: CASSSSGRTTGELFF

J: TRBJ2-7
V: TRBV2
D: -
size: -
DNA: TGTGCCAGCAGTGGGGGACCGCCAAGGGGGTTAGGGTACGAGCAGTACTTC
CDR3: CASSGGPPRGLGYEQYF